Shown below are 8 T cell receptor beta chains from a single sample sequenced in a study of cytomegalovirus exposure and HLA in healthy donors. The PCR contained 60 Vbeta and 13 Jbeta primers. Method: immunoSEQ multiplex PCR; TCRdb's copy keeps in-frame clones and lacks some. The table lists under 80,000 clones, roughly 75% of them singletons, with roughly 5.7% in the top ten. Sequencing was performed on PBMCs. The receptors shown here come from a woman between 25 and 40 years old in good health and CMV-seronegative.

This clone showed up just a few times. This chain joins TRBV6-1 and TRBJ2-7, with D maybe TRBD1 (6 bases). V was pared by 0 bases and J by 5 bases, with 17 bases between. Germline CDR1 and CDR2: MNHNS and SASEGT. This CDR3 has 16 amino acids. The CDR3 reads CASSEARGRAANEQYV. The DNA for the CDR3 is TGTGCCAGCAGTGAAGCTAGGGGGAGAGCAGCGAACGAGCAGTACGTC.

The CDR3: CASSFVAGVRNNEQFF. The CDR3 nucleotides read TGCGCCAGCAGCTTCGTAGCGGGAGTCCGAAACAATGAGCAGTTCTTC. The V and J genes are TRBV5-1 and TRBJ2-1; 9 nucleotides align to TRBD2. Germline CDR1 and CDR2: SGHRS and YFSETQ. The J segment lost 5 bases and the V segment lost 2 bases, leaving 8 bases of the junction unmatched. The CDR3 totals 16 residues.

The gene calls are TRBV11-3 and TRBJ2-1; TRBD1 matches 10 bases. The CDR3 covers 14 residues. The germline gives CDR1 SGHNT, CDR2 YENEEA. V gave up 5 bases and J gave up 6 bases; unmatched junction bases: 4. The CDR3 loop is CASSPRTGGNEQFF. In DNA form, the CDR3 reads TGTGCCAGCAGCCCTCGGACAGGGGGCAATGAGCAGTTCTTC.

V and J are TRBV6-6 and TRBJ2-3, with 13 nucleotides matching TRBD2. Trimming at V came to 8 bases and at J to 4 bases, leaving 0 bases not matched to a gene. Per germline, CDR1 MNHNY and CDR2 SVGAGI (reference sequence). The CDR3 runs to 13 residues. The CDR3 protein is CASGTSGADTQYF. In nucleotides, the CDR3 is TGTGCCAGCGGGACTAGCGGGGCAGATACGCAGTATTTT.

As to this clone: Germline is not matched at one junction end, which may reflect a read error. CDR3 bases: TGTGTCAGCAGCTTGAGCGGGAGCAGAGCCTACGAGCAGTACTTC. Amino acid sequence: CVSSLSGSRAYEQYF. The V and J genes are TRBV5-4 and TRBJ2-5, with 8 bases lining up with TRBD2. The assigned J gene may be wrong: the sequence end matches TRBJ2-7 better. The germline V gene encodes CDR1 SGHNT and CDR2 YYREEE (reference sequence). The CDR3 contains 15 residues.

Only a few counts were recorded for this clone. V gene TRBV5-1 combines with J gene TRBJ2-2; D is possibly TRBD2 (5 bases). Trimming pared 0 bases from V and 6 bases from J, leaving 6 bases between. The germline V gene encodes CDR1 SGHRS and CDR2 YFSETQ. CDR3 size: 13 residues. Here the CDR3 DNA reads TGCGCCAGCAGCTTGGTGGGAGCCGGGGAGCTGTTTTTT. Protein sequence: CASSLVGAGELFF.

The rearrangement uses TRBV27 and TRBJ2-7; a weak D match, TRBD1 (5 bases). The V gene's germline CDR1 is MNHEY and CDR2 SMNVEV (reference sequence). This CDR3 comprises 15 residues. The V end lost 0 bases, the J end lost 0 bases, and 9 bases lay between the germline ends. In DNA form, the CDR3 reads TGTGCCAGCAGTTTATCGCGACAGAGCTCCTACGAGCAGTACTTC. The encoded protein is CASSLSRQSSYEQYF.

V and J are TRBV6-5 and TRBJ2-5; weak D call: TRBD2 (6 bases). The germline gives CDR1 MNHEY, CDR2 SVGAGI. The CDR3 covers 15 residues. The V gene lost 6 bases and the J gene lost 5 bases, with 19 bases spanning the gap. CDR3 protein: CASRGTPYGRETQYF. DNA of the CDR3: TGTGCCAGCAGGGGGACTCCGTATGGGCGCGAGACCCAGTACTTC.